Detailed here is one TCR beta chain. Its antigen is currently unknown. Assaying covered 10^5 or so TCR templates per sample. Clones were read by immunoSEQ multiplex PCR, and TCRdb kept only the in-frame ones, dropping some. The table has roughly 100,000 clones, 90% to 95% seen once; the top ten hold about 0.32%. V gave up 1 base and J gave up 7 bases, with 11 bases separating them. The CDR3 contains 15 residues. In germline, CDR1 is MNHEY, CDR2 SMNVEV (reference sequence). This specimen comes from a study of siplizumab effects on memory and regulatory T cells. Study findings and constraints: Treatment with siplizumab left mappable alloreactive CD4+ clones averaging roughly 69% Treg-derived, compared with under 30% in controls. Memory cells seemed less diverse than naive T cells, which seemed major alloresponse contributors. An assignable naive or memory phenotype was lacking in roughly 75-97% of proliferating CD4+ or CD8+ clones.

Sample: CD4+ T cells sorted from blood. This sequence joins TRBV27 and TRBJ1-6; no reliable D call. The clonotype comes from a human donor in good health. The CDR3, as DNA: TGTGCCAGCAGTTTATGGGCAGACGGCAATTCACCCCTCCACTTT. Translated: CASSLWADGNSPLHF.